This is a list of T cell receptor beta chains from one sample in a study of blood T cell repertoires in COVID-19. Generated by immunoSEQ multiplex PCR, the TCRdb table keeps only in-frame clones and is missing some. The sample shows more than 300,000 clones, over 75% of them seen only once. Sample: PBMCs or T cells enriched from blood (not recorded which). These receptors all stem from a man younger than 40 who had recovered from COVID-19. CDR3s include the opening cysteine and the closing phenylalanine or tryptophan. The D gene is left open where the match is weak. Size tells how often a clone was seen (once, few, many) or the class of an expanded clone, and some rows leave it out.

CDR3nt | CDR3aa | d_gene | len | v_gene | abundance | j_gene
TGTGCCAGCAGCCATCCTACAGGGGACGTTAACAATGAGCAGTTCTTC | CASSHPTGDVNNEQFF | TRBD1 | 16 | TRBV4-2 | . | TRBJ2-1
TGTGCCAGCAGCCCCCAGACAGGGGGCGGAAACACCATATATTTT | CASSPQTGGGNTIYF | TRBD1 | 15 | TRBV7-2 | . | TRBJ1-3
TGTGCCAGCAGCCAAGAAGGTAGGGGCCGATACAATGAGCAGTTCTTC | CASSQEGRGRYNEQFF | . | 16 | TRBV3-1/TRBV3-2 | . | TRBJ2-1
TGTGCCAGCAGTCACAAATTCCCCTTGACGGAGAGCTCCTACAATGAGCAGTTCTTC | CASSHKFPLTESSYNEQFF | . | 19 | TRBV9 | . | TRBJ2-1
TGTGCCAGCAGCAACCCGGGAAGCGGGGGCTATGGCTACACCTTC | CASSNPGSGGYGYTF | . | 15 | TRBV6-5 | . | TRBJ1-2
TGCAGCGTTGAAAGCGGGCAGGGAGGCACTGAAGCTTTCTTT | CSVESGQGGTEAFF | . | 14 | TRBV29-1 | . | TRBJ1-1
TGCGCCAGCAGCTTCCGGACTAGCGGGAGGGTGGAGACCCAGTACTTC | CASSFRTSGRVETQYF | TRBD2 | 16 | TRBV5-1 | . | TRBJ2-5
TGTGCCAGCAGCTTATTGGACAGGGGCTCCTACAATGAGCAGTTCTTC | CASSLLDRGSYNEQFF | TRBD1 | 16 | TRBV5-4 | . | TRBJ2-1
TGTGCCGCCCACAGGGAAGACACCATATATTTT | CAAHREDTIYF | . | 11 | TRBV6-6 | . | TRBJ1-3
TGTGCCAGCAGTTTGCGGAACGACAGAAGCACTGAAGCTTTCTTT | CASSLRNDRSTEAFF | . | 15 | TRBV28 | . | TRBJ1-1
TGTGCCAGCAGCTACTTGTCGTGGGGGCGCGGCACAGATACGCAGTATTTT | CASSYLSWGRGTDTQYF | . | 17 | TRBV14 | . | TRBJ2-3
TGTGCCAGCACCGTACAGGGATCTGGAAACACCATATATTTT | CASTVQGSGNTIYF | . | 14 | TRBV28 | . | TRBJ1-3
TGTGCCAGCAGCCTCGTGAATCCGGATAGCGGGGGGAATACGCAGTATTTT | CASSLVNPDSGGNTQYF | TRBD2 | 17 | TRBV7-6 | . | TRBJ2-3
TGTGCCAGTAGGGACTTTCGATCTAACTATGGCTACACCTTC | CASRDFRSNYGYTF | . | 14 | TRBV19 | . | TRBJ1-2
TGTGCCAGCAGCTTAGGAGGGTTAGCGGGGGCCCAAGAGACCCAGTACTTC | CASSLGGLAGAQETQYF | TRBD2 | 17 | TRBV7-9 | . | TRBJ2-5
TGTGCCAGCAGTCCCCCCTCAGGGTTGGGTTCACCCCTCCACTTT | CASSPPSGLGSPLHF | . | 15 | TRBV27 | . | TRBJ1-6
TGCGCCAGCAGCCAAGTTGCCACTAGAGGAGATACGCAGTATTTT | CASSQVATRGDTQYF | . | 15 | TRBV4-1 | . | TRBJ2-3
TGTGCCAGTACTCCAGGTAGACAGTTCACTGAAGCTTTCTTT | CASTPGRQFTEAFF | . | 14 | TRBV19 | . | TRBJ1-1
TGTGCCAGCAGCCCCCGGACAGGGGGCACTGAAGCTTTCTTT | CASSPRTGGTEAFF | TRBD1 | 14 | TRBV9 | . | TRBJ1-1
TGCAGCGTTCAAGGACGGGACAACACCCCCTACGAGCAGTACTTC | CSVQGRDNTPYEQYF | . | 15 | TRBV29-1 | . | TRBJ2-7
TGCGCCAGCAGCGAAACTCAAAGCTCCTACAATGAGCAGTTCTTC | CASSETQSSYNEQFF | . | 15 | TRBV5-1 | . | TRBJ2-1
TGTGCCACCAGTGATTATAGGGGGGGTAGCACAGATACGCAGTATTTT | CATSDYRGGSTDTQYF | . | 16 | TRBV24-1 | . | TRBJ2-3
TGTGCCAGCACCATGGACAGGGGCAATCAGCCCCAGCATTTT | CASTMDRGNQPQHF | TRBD1 | 14 | TRBV7-2 | . | TRBJ1-5
TGTGCCAGCAGTCCCCGGAGGGCCTATGGCTACACCTTC | CASSPRRAYGYTF | . | 13 | TRBV12-3/TRBV12-4 | . | TRBJ1-2
TGTGCCAGTAATACCTACAATGAGCAGTTCTTC | CASNTYNEQFF | . | 11 | TRBV28 | . | TRBJ2-1
TGTGCCAGCAGCCAAAGGATTCGGGACACTGAAGCTTTCTTT | CASSQRIRDTEAFF | . | 14 | TRBV16 | . | TRBJ1-1
TGTGCCAGCAGCAGGGACAGGGGGCAAGAGACCCAGTACTTC | CASSRDRGQETQYF | TRBD1 | 14 | TRBV5-4 | . | TRBJ2-5
TGTGCCAGCATGTCCCTTGGACAGGGGTTCGTCTCCAATACGCAGTATTTT | CASMSLGQGFVSNTQYF | TRBD1 | 17 | TRBV7-9 | . | TRBJ2-3
TGTGCCAGCAGTTTCAGGGGCGCGAACTATGGCTACACCTTC | CASSFRGANYGYTF | . | 14 | TRBV27 | once | TRBJ1-2
TGTGCCAGCAGTCAGGAAGTCCGGGGCTACACCTTC | CASSQEVRGYTF | . | 12 | TRBV28 | few | TRBJ1-2
TGCGCCAGCAGTGATGGCGGGAGCCTCTCCGAGCAGTACTTC | CASSDGGSLSEQYF | TRBD2 | 14 | TRBV10-1 | . | TRBJ2-7
TGTGCCAGCTGGGGCGGGGGTGCGGCTAATGAAAAACTGTTTTTT | CASWGGGAANEKLFF | . | 15 | TRBV28 | few | TRBJ1-4
TGTGCCACCGCCCCGGGGGGGGGAAATTACTATGGCTACACCTTC | CATAPGGGNYYGYTF | . | 15 | TRBV3-1/TRBV3-2 | few | TRBJ1-2
TGCGCCAGCAGCTTGGGGAGGGGGCTCATGTACGAGCAGTACTTC | CASSLGRGLMYEQYF | . | 15 | TRBV5-1 | once | TRBJ2-7
TGTGCCAGCAGGAGGACTAGCGGGGGGCAAGGGGGCACAGATACGCAGTATTTT | CASRRTSGGQGGTDTQYF | TRBD2 | 18 | TRBV2 | . | TRBJ2-3
TGTGCCAGCAGTTTTGGGACTAGCGGGACCTATGAGCAGTTCTTC | CASSFGTSGTYEQFF | TRBD2 | 15 | TRBV27 | . | TRBJ2-1
TGTGCCAGCTCACCACGGACAGGGGGAAAAAACTATGGCTACACCTTC | CASSPRTGGKNYGYTF | TRBD1 | 16 | TRBV18 | . | TRBJ1-2
TGTGCCAGCAGCTTATTCAGACTCGATACGCAGTATTTT | CASSLFRLDTQYF | . | 13 | TRBV11-2 | . | TRBJ2-3
TGCGCCAGCAGCTTGACGGGACAGGGGATTGGAAATTCACCCCTCCACTTT | CASSLTGQGIGNSPLHF | TRBD1 | 17 | TRBV5-1 | . | TRBJ1-6
TGTGCCCCCGCGGGTTACAATGAGCAGTTCTTC | CAPAGYNEQFF | . | 11 | TRBV10-3 | . | TRBJ2-1
TGTGCCAGCAGTGAAACTGGGACAGGGGGAAACGAGCAGTACTTC | CASSETGTGGNEQYF | TRBD1 | 15 | TRBV6-1 | . | TRBJ2-7
TGTGCCAGCAGCGGCACTAGTATCCGCAATGAGCAGTTCTTC | CASSGTSIRNEQFF | . | 14 | TRBV5-6 | . | TRBJ2-1
TGCGCCAGCAGCTGGACAGGCCCGAACACCGGGGAGCTGTTTTTT | CASSWTGPNTGELFF | TRBD1 | 15 | TRBV5-1 | . | TRBJ2-2
TGTGCCAGCAGCTCCCTCGGCCAGGGACTGAGCTATAATTCACCCCTCCACTTT | CASSSLGQGLSYNSPLHF | . | 18 | TRBV11-2 | . | TRBJ1-6
TGTGCCAGCAGCCCCCGGGACAGAAGGCTCTATGGCTACACCTTC | CASSPRDRRLYGYTF | TRBD1 | 15 | TRBV14 | few | TRBJ1-2
TGCAGCGTTGCCGACGGACTCCTGGGCAATCAGCCCCAGCATTTT | CSVADGLLGNQPQHF | . | 15 | TRBV29-1 | . | TRBJ1-5
TGTGCCAGCAGCTCCGGGACAGGGGGGAGGTACAATGAGCAGTTCTTC | CASSSGTGGRYNEQFF | TRBD1 | 16 | TRBV7-2 | . | TRBJ2-1